These 29 T cell receptor beta chains were sequenced from one sample in a study of T cell responses to AZD1222 COVID-19 vaccine. Profiled with immunoSEQ multiplex PCR; TCRdb holds only in-frame clones, not every one. The sample carries fewer than 110,000 clones, more than 70% recorded once. The source was peripheral blood, collected on day 0 of AZD1222 vaccination. Source of these receptors: an adult in good health.

The rearrangement links TRBV28 to TRBJ1-2; D is undetermined. This CDR3 spans 16 amino acids. From germline, CDR1 is MDHEN and CDR2 SYDVKM. Trimming shortened V by 0 bases and J by 4 bases, and 15 bases separated the two germline ends. The CDR3 region has the DNA TGTGCCAGCAGTTTATGGGGCATGGAGAGCTCCTATGGCTACACCTTC. It codes for CASSLWGMESSYGYTF.

This clone appeared a single time. The chain combines TRBV24-1 with TRBJ2-2; D unclear. Trimming removed 6 bases at V and 6 bases at J, with 13 bases between. The CDR3 spans 14 residues. Germline CDR1 and CDR2: KGHDR and SFDVKD. The CDR3 DNA is TGTGCCACCAGTCAAGAACCCCTGGCCGGGGAGCTGTTTTTT. This gives the protein CATSQEPLAGELFF.

V gene TRBV5-1 combines with J gene TRBJ2-2; the match to TRBD2 covers 7 bases. Trimming at V came to 5 bases and at J to 1 base, leaving 5 bases not matched to a gene. Germline CDR1 reads SGHRS; CDR2 reads YFSETQ. The CDR3 extends over 15 amino acids. CDR3 sequence reads: CASSGLAENTGELFF. The CDR3 DNA follows: TGCGCCAGCAGTGGGCTAGCGGAGAACACCGGGGAGCTGTTTTTT.

V and J are TRBV28 and TRBJ2-7, with 8 nucleotides matching TRBD2. Germline lookup yields CDR1 MDHEN and CDR2 SYDVKM. This CDR3 contains 15 residues. V lost 4 bases and J lost 3; bases outside the gene matches: 8. CDR3 sequence: CASSSNKAGVYEQYF. The CDR3 bases are TGTGCCAGCAGTTCTAACAAAGCGGGAGTCTACGAGCAGTACTTC.

The V gene is TRBV28, the J gene TRBJ2-5; D is undetermined. The germline V gene has CDR1 MDHEN and CDR2 SYDVKM. The CDR3 sequence is 11 residues long. The ends were cut back, 4 bases at V and 5 bases at J, with 5 bases in the middle. The CDR3 region is CASSSRETQYF. Written as DNA, the CDR3 is TGTGCCAGCAGTTCGCGTGAGACCCAGTACTTC.

V is TRBV7-2 and J is TRBJ2-2, with 7 positions matching TRBD2. Germline CDR1 reads SGHTA; CDR2 reads FQGNSA. V dropped 4 bases and J dropped 4; count of bases not matched to a gene: 6. CDR3 length: 15 residues. The CDR3 loop is CASSSQRLATGELFF. The CDR3 DNA follows: TGTGCCAGCAGCTCCCAACGACTAGCCACCGGGGAGCTGTTTTTT. The variable domain in full, completed from reference TRBV7-2 and TRBJ2-2, reads GAGVSQSPSNKVTEKGKDVELRCDPISGHTALYWYRQSLGQGLEFLIYFQGNSAPDKSGLPSDRFSAERTGGSVSTLTIQRTQQEDSAVYLCASSSQRLATGELFFGEGSRLTVL.

This clone was seen only once. The chain uses TRBV11-3 and TRBJ2-7; 8 bases are a match to TRBD1. Germline CDR1 reads SGHNT; CDR2 reads YENEEA. The CDR3 spans 17 residues. The V and J ends lost 1 base and 3 bases, in that order; junction bases with no gene match: 11. CDR3 sequence (DNA): TGTGCCAGCAGCTTAGGGACAGGGAACACCTATTACTACGAGCAGTACTTC. As protein: CASSLGTGNTYYYEQYF.

The chain joins TRBV10-3 to TRBJ1-4, with 7 bases that match TRBD1. This CDR3 is built from 14 residues. Germline CDR1 reads ENHRY; CDR2 reads SYGVKD. The V segment lost 4 bases and the J segment 7 bases; nucleotides outside the gene matches: 6. CDR3 DNA: TGTGCCATCAGTGGAGGGGGCGCCGTTGAAAAACTGTTTTTT. It encodes CAISGGGAVEKLFF.

V usage is TRBV5-1 and J usage is TRBJ2-7; 7 nucleotides line up with TRBD1. Per germline, CDR1 SGHRS and CDR2 YFSETQ. V dropped 4 bases and J dropped 2; count of bases not matched to a gene: 12. The CDR3 consists of 16 residues. CDR3 DNA sequence: TGCGCCAGCAGCCTAGGGGGCTACAGGGAAGCCTACGAGCAGTACTTC. The encoded protein is CASSLGGYREAYEQYF.

V usage is TRBV5-1 and J usage is TRBJ2-1; perhaps TRBD1 as D (5 bases). The CDR3 totals 17 residues. The germline V gene encodes CDR1 SGHRS and CDR2 YFSETQ. Between the trimmed V and J ends, which lost 0 bases and 2 bases, there was a span of 15 bases. As DNA, the CDR3 is TGCGCCAGCAGCTTGGAGTGGGGCAGGGCTACCTACAATGAGCAGTTCTTC. Protein sequence: CASSLEWGRATYNEQFF.

J is TRBJ1-5 and V is TRBV15, with 11 bases identical to TRBD1. With 0 bases clipped from V and 0 bases from J, the junction kept 4 bases outside the gene matches. The CDR3 totals 18 residues. The V gene's germline CDR1 is LNHNV and CDR2 YYDKDF (reference sequence). The CDR3 reads CATSRDSGTGGSNQPQHF. Written as DNA, the CDR3 is TGTGCCACCAGCAGAGATTCGGGGACAGGGGGTAGCAATCAGCCCCAGCATTTT.

The chain is built from TRBV4-3 and TRBJ2-3; either TRBD1 or TRBD2 may supply D (6 bases each). CDR1 is LGHNA, CDR2 YSLEER, per germline. The CDR3 is 15 residues long. V lost 1 base and J 8 bases, leaving 16 bases between the germline ends. CDR3 sequence (DNA): TGCGCCAGCAGCCAAGGTGGAGGGGGTTGGGGTACGCAGTATTTT. It specifies CASSQGGGGWGTQYF.

The chain employs TRBV4-3 and TRBJ2-1; D unclear. This CDR3 comprises 14 residues. Germline loops: CDR1 LGHNA, CDR2 YSLEER. Trimming removed 1 base at V and 6 bases at J, with 10 bases between. This CDR3 is CASSQGVVSNEQFF. The CDR3 DNA reads as TGCGCCAGCAGCCAAGGGGTGGTCAGCAATGAGCAGTTCTTC.

V usage is TRBV19 and J usage is TRBJ2-2, with TRBD1 matching over 8 bases. The length of the CDR3 is 15 residues. Germline CDR1 reads LNHDA; CDR2 reads SQIVND (reference sequence). Unmatched junction bases numbered 5, after V lost 7 bases and J lost 1 base. The CDR3 DNA reads TGTGCCAGTACTCCGGGACAGGTGAACACCGGGGAGCTGTTTTTT. Translated, it gives CASTPGQVNTGELFF.

DNA of the CDR3: TGTGCCACCAGCGCGCCAGGGGGCCCTGGAAACACCATATATTTT. Translation: CATSAPGGPGNTIYF. This rearrangement joins TRBV15 to TRBJ1-3; TRBD1 matches 8 bases. CDR1 is LNHNV and CDR2 is YYDKDF in the germline V gene (reference sequence). The CDR3 runs 15 residues. The trim removed 5 bases at V and 2 bases at J, leaving 5 bases unmatched.

The gene calls are TRBV7-2 and TRBJ2-6; D may be TRBD1 or TRBD2 (6 bases each). Per the germline V gene, CDR1 is SGHTA and CDR2 is FQGNSA. Deletions cut 3 bases from V and 4 bases from J, with 10 bases between. The CDR3 length is 15 residues. CDR3 residues: CASSFGGTGANVLTF. DNA for the CDR3: TGTGCCAGCAGCTTTGGCGGGACAGGGGCCAACGTCCTGACTTTC.

J is TRBJ2-2 and V is TRBV11-1; D not resolved. Between the trimmed V and J ends, which lost 2 bases and 8 bases, there was a span of 12 bases. Germline-derived CDR1 and CDR2 are SGHAT and FQDESV (reference sequence). This CDR3 has 14 residues. The CDR3 is CASSLTPLGGELFF. The DNA of the CDR3 is TGTGCCAGCAGCTTAACCCCCCTGGGGGGGGAGCTGTTTTTT. The full variable domain, rest sourced from reference TRBV11-1 and TRBJ2-2, is EAEVAQSPRYKITEKSQAVAFWCDPISGHATLYWYRQILGQGPELLVQFQDESVVDDSQLPKDRFSAERLKGVDSTLKIQPAELGDSAMYLCASSLTPLGGELFFGEGSRLTVL.

A remark on this clone: An end of the junction does not agree with germline; a read error may underlie this. CDR3 sequence reads: CARSLVALAGVGVLF. The CDR3 nucleotides are TGTGCCAGAAGCTTGGTAGCACTAGCGGGAGTCGGTGTCCTCTTC. J is TRBJ2-1 and V is TRBV5-3, with 11 bases aligning to TRBD2. TRBV5-3 is recorded as an ORF, its role being uncertain. The CDR3 is 15 residues long.

This chain joins TRBV13 and TRBJ2-3; no reliable D call. This CDR3 spans 12 amino acids. The V end was cut by 5 bases, the J end by 2 bases, with 5 bases between. CDR1 PRHDT and CDR2 FYEKMQ come from the germline V gene (reference sequence). The CDR3 bases are TGTGCCAGCAGCGCCCCCACAGATACGCAGTATTTT. Its translation is CASSAPTDTQYF.

This chain links TRBV4-3 with TRBJ1-1, with TRBD1 as a possible D gene (6 bases). This CDR3 spans 16 amino acids. Per germline, CDR1 LGHNA and CDR2 YSLEER. V lost 2 bases and J 4 bases, leaving 17 bases between the germline ends. In DNA form, the CDR3 reads TGCGCCAGCAGCCAACTCGCGGGGGCAAAAAGCACTGAAGCTTTCTTT. It is translated as CASSQLAGAKSTEAFF.

The rearrangement uses TRBV5-1 and TRBJ2-2; 9 bases are a match to TRBD2. Germline trimming cut 0 bases from V and 6 bases from J; bases unmatched to any gene: 6. This CDR3 is built from 16 residues. Looked up from germline, CDR1 is SGHRS and CDR2 is YFSETQ. CDR3 amino acids: CASSLVAGGPAGELFF. In DNA, the CDR3 is TGCGCCAGCAGCTTGGTGGCGGGAGGGCCGGCCGGGGAGCTGTTTTTT.

The chain links TRBV7-2 to TRBJ2-1; D ambiguous. The CDR3 length is 14 residues. Germline loops: CDR1 SGHTA, CDR2 FQGNSA. Trimming removed 1 base from V and 0 bases from J, with 4 bases in between. Written as DNA, the CDR3 is TGTGCCAGCAGCTTAGAGGGCTCCTACAATGAGCAGTTCTTC. Translating it yields CASSLEGSYNEQFF.

V gene TRBV7-2 combines with J gene TRBJ2-7, with 9 bases lining up with TRBD1. In germline, CDR1 is SGHTA, CDR2 FQGNSA. This CDR3 spans 15 amino acids. V lost 1 base, J lost 3 bases, and 4 bases stayed unmatched. Here the CDR3 DNA reads TGTGCCAGCAGCTTAGATGGGACAGGGAGCTACGAGCAGTACTTC. Translation: CASSLDGTGSYEQYF.

The V and J genes are TRBV6-4 and TRBJ1-2; possibly TRBD1 for D (5 bases). The V and J ends lost 5 bases and 7 bases respectively, with 14 bases between them. Per the germline V gene, CDR1 is MRHNA and CDR2 is SNTAGT. The length of the CDR3 is 13 residues. CDR3 DNA sequence: TGTGCCAGCAGTCAGGGAGGGCCTCGTGGCTACACCTTC. Encoded protein: CASSQGGPRGYTF.

This clone is a singleton in its sample. V usage is TRBV12-3 or TRBV12-4 and J usage is TRBJ1-4; D unresolved. This CDR3 has 13 residues. Trimming took 7 bases from V and 7 from J, leaving 13 bases between them. CDR3 residues: CASTGQPGEKLFF. DNA of the CDR3: TGTGCCAGCACCGGGCAACCGGGTGAAAAACTGTTTTTT.

The CDR3 nucleotides are TGTGCCAGCAGCCGGAGGGACAGTCCGAACACTGAAGCTTTCTTT. It translates to CASSRRDSPNTEAFF. The chain combines TRBV7-9 with TRBJ1-1; TRBD1 matches at 7 bases. The V and J ends lost 5 bases and 1 base, in that order; junction bases with no gene match: 7. The germline V gene has CDR1 SEHNR and CDR2 FQNEAQ (reference sequence). CDR3 length: 15 residues.

This clone was found once. V usage is TRBV6-2 or TRBV6-3 and J usage is TRBJ2-7, with a weak D call TRBD2 (5 bases). The germline CDR1 and CDR2 sequences are MNHEY and SVGEGT. Trimming pared 2 bases from V and 7 bases from J, leaving 15 bases between. CDR3 length equals 14 residues. The CDR3 loop reads CASSYLGPTGEQYF. DNA of the CDR3: TGTGCCAGCAGTTACCTTGGACCCACGGGGGAGCAGTACTTC.

The V gene is TRBV7-9, the J gene TRBJ2-7, with D unresolved. Germline assignment: CDR1 SEHNR and CDR2 FQNEAQ (reference sequence). This CDR3 spans 11 amino acids. The ends were cut back, 5 bases at V and 3 bases at J, with 5 bases in the middle. The CDR3 sequence: CASSNHYEQYF. In DNA form, the CDR3 reads TGTGCCAGCAGCAATCACTACGAGCAGTACTTC. Supplemented by reference TRBV7-9 and TRBJ2-7, the full variable domain reads DTGVSQNPRHKITKRGQNVTFRCDPISEHNRLYWYRQTLGQGPEFLTYFQNEAQLEKSRLLSDRFSAERPKGSFSTLEIQRTEQGDSAMYLCASSNHYEQYFGPGTRLTVT.

This chain connects TRBV7-2 to TRBJ2-1, with a possible D match to TRBD2 (6 bases). Trimming pared 5 bases from V and 2 bases from J, leaving 13 bases between. Germline V gene lookup returns CDR1 SGHTA and CDR2 FQGNSA. The CDR3 length is 15 residues. The CDR3 sequence: CASSPRRAPYNEQFF. The DNA of the CDR3 is TGTGCCAGCAGCCCACGGAGGGCCCCCTACAATGAGCAGTTCTTC. Looking up the rest from reference TRBV7-2 and TRBJ2-1 gives the full variable domain: GAGVSQSPSNKVTEKGKDVELRCDPISGHTALYWYRQSLGQGLEFLIYFQGNSAPDKSGLPSDRFSAERTGGSVSTLTIQRTQQEDSAVYLCASSPRRAPYNEQFFGPGTRLTVL.